A selection of T cell receptor beta chains follows, all from one sample in a study of OX40 agonist ivuxolimab in advanced cancers. Produced via immunoSEQ multiplex PCR; TCRdb's table is partial and in-frame only. Among some 76,000 clones listed, around 85% were seen once. The sample in question was CD4+ or CD8+ T cells sorted from blood, obtained in a trial of the OX40 agonist ivuxolimab. These receptors originate from an adult with an advanced solid tumor such as melanoma, head and neck, liver or kidney cancer. Each CDR3 is given with its conserved first and last residue. The D gene is left open where the match is weak.

d_call: TRBD2; v_call: TRBV7-9; j_call: TRBJ2-3; cdr3_aa: CASSLGGRIADTQYF
d_call: NA; v_call: TRBV18; j_call: TRBJ2-1; cdr3_aa: CASSPRAGGANSYNEQFF
d_call: TRBD2; v_call: TRBV15; j_call: TRBJ2-5; cdr3_aa: CATKHLRQTGTIQETQYF
d_call: TRBD2; v_call: TRBV5-1; j_call: TRBJ2-1; cdr3_aa: CASSRTGTSGGNEQFF
d_call: NA; v_call: TRBV28; j_call: TRBJ1-2; cdr3_aa: CASSTGTPGDYGYTF
d_call: NA; v_call: TRBV11-1; j_call: TRBJ1-6; cdr3_aa: CASSLAREGPLHF
d_call: TRBD2; v_call: TRBV7-9; j_call: TRBJ2-3; cdr3_aa: CASSSGLATRDTQYF
d_call: TRBD1; v_call: TRBV28; j_call: TRBJ1-3; cdr3_aa: CASSFVGGRRNTIYF
d_call: NA; v_call: TRBV15; j_call: TRBJ2-7; cdr3_aa: CATSRGSGSGSYEQYF
d_call: NA; v_call: TRBV5-6; j_call: TRBJ2-5; cdr3_aa: CASSFFDRLGGTQYF
d_call: TRBD2; v_call: TRBV6-6; j_call: TRBJ2-7; cdr3_aa: CASIHERGGPYEQYF
d_call: TRBD1; v_call: TRBV28; j_call: TRBJ1-5; cdr3_aa: CASSFRDRLNQPQHF
d_call: NA; v_call: TRBV9; j_call: TRBJ1-4; cdr3_aa: CASSEGVGYEKLFF
d_call: NA; v_call: TRBV25-1; j_call: TRBJ2-7; cdr3_aa: CASSARARGAYEQYF
d_call: TRBD2; v_call: TRBV27; j_call: TRBJ2-7; cdr3_aa: CASSFAGTSVYEQYF
d_call: TRBD2; v_call: TRBV11-1; j_call: TRBJ2-5; cdr3_aa: CASSPSGSLETQYF
d_call: NA; v_call: TRBV16; j_call: TRBJ2-2; cdr3_aa: CASSQLSGLGELFF
d_call: NA; v_call: TRBV29-1; j_call: TRBJ1-6; cdr3_aa: CSVEEADNSPLHF
d_call: TRBD1; v_call: TRBV9; j_call: TRBJ1-4; cdr3_aa: CASSVEGAANEKLFF
d_call: NA; v_call: TRBV28; j_call: TRBJ2-5; cdr3_aa: CASSANTGAEETQYF
d_call: NA; v_call: TRBV9; j_call: TRBJ2-3; cdr3_aa: CASSSRDSGTDTQYF
d_call: NA; v_call: TRBV4-3; j_call: TRBJ2-2; cdr3_aa: CASSKGTGTRTGELFF
d_call: TRBD1; v_call: TRBV30; j_call: TRBJ1-4; cdr3_aa: CAGGQVFATNEKLFF
d_call: NA; v_call: TRBV7-2; j_call: TRBJ2-6; cdr3_aa: CASSWTASGANVLTF
d_call: NA; v_call: TRBV13; j_call: TRBJ1-1; cdr3_aa: CASSLARTEAFF
d_call: NA; v_call: TRBV18; j_call: TRBJ2-7; cdr3_aa: CASSLSGPRVGEQYF
d_call: NA; v_call: TRBV19; j_call: TRBJ1-4; cdr3_aa: CASSIGQTYNLNEKLFF
d_call: TRBD1; v_call: TRBV7-9; j_call: TRBJ1-2; cdr3_aa: CASRPKQGADNYGYTF
d_call: TRBD1; v_call: TRBV5-1; j_call: TRBJ1-6; cdr3_aa: CASSPSFPGQGAGRSYNSPLHF
d_call: TRBD2; v_call: TRBV15; j_call: TRBJ2-1; cdr3_aa: CATSRDASGYNEQFF
d_call: NA; v_call: TRBV18; j_call: TRBJ1-1; cdr3_aa: CASSQGGRNTEAFF
d_call: NA; v_call: TRBV27; j_call: TRBJ2-7; cdr3_aa: CASSFQGLGGEQYF
d_call: TRBD1; v_call: TRBV7-9; j_call: TRBJ2-7; cdr3_aa: CASSPETGPYEQYF
d_call: TRBD2; v_call: TRBV5-1; j_call: TRBJ2-5; cdr3_aa: CASSDARTSGETQYF
d_call: NA; v_call: TRBV6-4; j_call: TRBJ1-1; cdr3_aa: CASRGTDSNTEAFF
d_call: NA; v_call: TRBV9; j_call: TRBJ1-2; cdr3_aa: CASSDNYGYTF
d_call: NA; v_call: TRBV28; j_call: TRBJ2-1; cdr3_aa: CASSIIGTYNEQFF
d_call: TRBD1; v_call: TRBV19; j_call: TRBJ1-1; cdr3_aa: CASSEGALRTEAFF
d_call: NA; v_call: TRBV5-8; j_call: TRBJ2-7; cdr3_aa: CASRRDTVKYF
d_call: NA; v_call: TRBV7-2; j_call: TRBJ2-5; cdr3_aa: CASSLGWGVSETQYF
d_call: NA; v_call: TRBV9; j_call: TRBJ1-3; cdr3_aa: CASSRSRTDSGNTIYF
d_call: NA; v_call: TRBV6-1; j_call: TRBJ2-5; cdr3_aa: CASNPLGSGTQYF
d_call: TRBD1; v_call: TRBV29-1; j_call: TRBJ2-1; cdr3_aa: CSAGQGDEQFF
d_call: TRBD2; v_call: TRBV15; j_call: TRBJ2-3; cdr3_aa: CATSTRTSGDSDTQYF
d_call: NA; v_call: TRBV7-6; j_call: TRBJ2-3; cdr3_aa: CASSPSRGYTQYF
d_call: NA; v_call: TRBV2; j_call: TRBJ1-5; cdr3_aa: CASTAWGTSPQHF
d_call: TRBD1; v_call: TRBV5-4; j_call: TRBJ2-7; cdr3_aa: CASSRSITGTGKNEQYF
d_call: TRBD1; v_call: TRBV14; j_call: TRBJ1-1; cdr3_aa: CASSFTGVGEAFF
d_call: NA; v_call: TRBV4-3; j_call: TRBJ2-1; cdr3_aa: CASSQEADSYNEQFF
d_call: NA; v_call: TRBV30; j_call: TRBJ1-2; cdr3_aa: CAWSGLSGYTF
d_call: NA; v_call: TRBV7-8; j_call: TRBJ1-1; cdr3_aa: CASSPAGTEAFF
d_call: TRBD1; v_call: TRBV28; j_call: TRBJ1-1; cdr3_aa: CASSRGDRVAFF